The rows below give T cell receptor beta chains drawn from one sample of a study of T cell repertoires in aging, cancer and after chemotherapy. TCRdb independently ran MiXCR on the multiplex PCR reads; one entry per CDR3 protein. The data hold more than 9,000 distinct CDR3 sequences, with roughly a third observed a single time. The sample comprised blood. The receptors were gathered from a human donor in good health. Both conserved end residues are part of each CDR3. D genes are given only for firm matches. Clone size is stated in some rows and not others, as once, few, many or a class when expanded.

TRBJ1-2 | . | . | TRBV11-3 | CASSQDNSAANYGYTF | TGTGCCAGCAGCCAAGATAACTCCGCAGCTAACTATGGCTACACCTTC
TRBJ2-1 | . | few | TRBV11-3 | CASSSNLLGSGEQFF | TGTGCCAGCAGCTCCAACCTCCTCGGAAGTGGTGAGCAGTTCTTC
TRBJ2-1 | . | few | TRBV30 | CAWRRNEQFF | TGTGCCTGGAGGAGAAATGAGCAGTTCTTC
TRBJ2-7 | TRBD1 | . | TRBV12-3/TRBV12-4 | CASSLEGAQSYEQYF | TGTGCCAGCAGTTTAGAGGGGGCGCAGTCCTACGAGCAGTACTTC
TRBJ1-5 | . | once | TRBV12-3/TRBV12-4 | CASSAAHSNQPQHF | TGTGCCAGCAGCGCCGCGCATAGCAATCAGCCCCAGCATTTT
TRBJ1-4 | . | . | TRBV28 | CASSQQRFNEKLFF | TGTGCCAGCAGTCAACAGCGATTTAATGAAAAACTGTTTTTT
TRBJ1-5 | . | . | TRBV10-3 | CAISERGGGNQPQHF | TGTGCCATCAGTGAGAGGGGTGGGGGCAATCAGCCCCAGCATTTT
TRBJ1-1 | . | . | TRBV6-2/TRBV6-3 | CASSYPSIPEAFF | TGTGCCAGCAGTTACCCCAGTATTCCTGAAGCTTTCTTT
TRBJ1-5 | . | . | TRBV15 | CATSRARWAGQPQHF | TGTGCCACCAGCAGAGCCCGGTGGGCGGGTCAGCCCCAGCATTTT
TRBJ2-2 | . | . | TRBV4-3 | CASSQGMVDTGELFF | TGTGCCAGCAGCCAAGGAATGGTAGACACCGGGGAGCTGTTTTTT
TRBJ1-6 | TRBD1 | few | TRBV6-1 | CASSGDRGSGSPLHF | TGTGCCAGCAGTGGGGACAGGGGTAGCGGTTCACCCCTCCACTTT
TRBJ2-1 | . | few | TRBV6-2/TRBV6-3 | CASNDRLGGWQFF | TGTGCCAGCAACGACAGGCTAGGCGGTTGGCAGTTCTTC
TRBJ2-7 | TRBD1 | . | TRBV27 | CASSQRSGDRGEEQYF | TGTGCCAGCAGCCAAAGGTCCGGGGACAGGGGGGAGGAGCAGTACTTC
TRBJ2-1 | TRBD2 | . | TRBV5-1 | CASSFPTSGSSYNEQFF | TGCGCCAGCAGCTTCCCGACTAGCGGGAGCTCCTACAATGAGCAGTTCTTC
TRBJ2-7 | . | few | TRBV11-3 | CASSPLDSYEQYF | TGTGCCAGCAGCCCGTTGGACAGTTACGAGCAGTACTTC
TRBJ2-3 | . | . | TRBV5-4 | CASSLGQGGDTQYF | TGTGCCAGCAGCTTAGGGCAGGGAGGAGATACGCAGTATTTT
TRBJ2-7 | . | . | TRBV30 | CAWSGGFLSKDYEQYF | TGTGCCTGGAGTGGCGGGTTTCTCTCAAAGGACTACGAGCAGTACTTC
TRBJ1-2 | . | few | TRBV6-1 | CASRAAPGQPNYGYTF | TGTGCCAGCAGGGCGGCCCCAGGGCAGCCTAACTATGGCTACACCTTC
TRBJ1-6 | . | . | TRBV6-6 | CASSGGRWEANSPLHF | TGTGCCAGCAGTGGGGGCCGATGGGAGGCGAATTCACCCCTCCACTTT
TRBJ2-1 | . | medium-sized | TRBV5-6 | CASSTTDILTRDEQFF | TGTGCCAGCAGCACCACGGACATCCTCACGCGGGATGAGCAGTTCTTC
TRBJ2-6 | TRBD2 | once | TRBV11-3 | CASSFSGGANVLTF | TGTGCCAGCAGCTTTAGCGGGGGGGCCAACGTCCTGACTTTC
TRBJ1-3 | . | . | TRBV7-2 | CASSLATGTGNTIYF | TGTGCCAGCAGCTTAGCTACAGGGACTGGAAACACCATATATTTT
TRBJ1-1 | . | . | TRBV12-3/TRBV12-4 | CASSGRQPNTEAFF | TGTGCCAGCAGTGGCCGGCAACCGAACACTGAAGCTTTCTTT
TRBJ2-1 | . | once | TRBV5-1 | CASSQGDSHNEQFF | TGCGCCAGCAGCCAGGGGGACTCACACAATGAGCAGTTCTTC
TRBJ1-2 | TRBD1 | few | TRBV19 | CASSSIGTAYGYTF | TGTGCCAGTAGTAGTATAGGGACAGCTTATGGCTACACCTTC
TRBJ1-1 | . | . | TRBV18 | CASSQLGHPNTEAFF | TGTGCCAGCTCACAACTCGGACACCCGAACACTGAAGCTTTCTTT
TRBJ1-5 | TRBD1 | . | TRBV19 | CASSFPGQGGNQPQHF | TGTGCCAGTAGTTTTCCCGGACAGGGGGGGAATCAGCCCCAGCATTTT
TRBJ2-1 | . | . | TRBV5-4 | CASSLSGTLDLNSYNEQFF | TGTGCCAGCAGCTTGTCCGGGACGCTGGACCTGAACTCCTACAATGAGCAGTTCTTC